This T cell receptor beta chain was profiled in a study of regulatory T cells in long-lasting Graves disease. Broader study findings: Persistent disease was associated with favored TRBV28 usage and with favored use of TRBJ1-2 and TRBJ2-5. Lower TCR diversity was seen in persistent Graves' patients than in newly diagnosed ones.

Concerning this clonotype: Its antigen is unknown.

Trimming took 4 bases from V and 3 from J; bases not matched to a gene: 8. The germline gives CDR1 MGHRA, CDR2 YSYEKL. CDR3 size: 15 residues. TCR beta libraries were built with iRepertoire HTBI primers and Arm-PCR of CDR3 regions. TCRdb itself ran the multiplex PCR reads through MiXCR, one entry per CDR3 protein. The table includes under 700,000 distinct CDR3 sequences, roughly 15% detected once. Time point given: newly diagnosed GD, antithyroid drugs for less than 3 months. PBMC-derived RNA was used for the TCR library. The data were also submitted as part of a second study, on T cells in Graves' hyperthyroidism and ophthalmopathy. This second study says: Patients were excluded for uncontrolled infection, other autoimmune disease, pregnancy or lactation. Most thyroid-expanded clonotypes above 0.001 were also found in blood.

The material was peripheral blood mononuclear cells (PBMCs), obtained at new diagnosis, from a patient treated with antithyroid drugs. This chain links TRBV4-1 with TRBJ2-7; 8 bases agree with TRBD2. The origin of this receptor is a woman in her forties or fifties with Graves disease. In DNA, the CDR3 is TGCGCCAGCAGCCGAATAAGCGGGGGTAACTACGAGCAGTACTTC. Its protein product is CASSRISGGNYEQYF.